This T cell receptor (beta chain) is drawn from a study of control samples from healthy donors and cancer patients. Libraries were prepared by immunoSEQ multiplex PCR; TCRdb keeps only in-frame clonotypes and omits some of them. The repertoire includes 75,000 to 100,000 clones, 88% of them detected once, and roughly 13% sits in the top ten. Input material: blood. This clonotype originated in a man aged 30 to 39 in good health.

The CDR3 coding sequence is TGTGCCAGCAGTGCGGGGGTTAGCACCGGGGAGCTGTTTTTT. Translation: CASSAGVSTGELFF. The chain has TRBV6-4 and TRBJ2-2; a possible D gene is TRBD2 (6 bases). The ends were cut back, 4 bases at V and 4 bases at J, with 10 bases in the middle. CDR3 length: 14 amino acids. CDR1 and CDR2 (germline): MRHNA, SNTAGT.